This T cell receptor beta chain emerged from a study of T cell responses to AZD1222 COVID-19 vaccine. The CDR3 is 14 amino acids. Trimming stripped 2 bases from V and 4 bases from J, with 10 bases between. The V gene's germline CDR1 is MNHEY and CDR2 SVGAGI. Sequencing used immunoSEQ multiplex PCR; TCRdb keeps in-frame clones, though not all of them. The table records some 120,000 clones, about nine tenths of them present only once. The chain combines TRBV6-5 with TRBJ2-3, with D possibly TRBD2 on 6 matching bases. The TCR sequence derives from an adult in good health. The sample in question was peripheral blood, obtained on day 0 of AZD1222 vaccination. In nucleotides, the CDR3 is TGTGCCAGCAGTTACCGGGGGTTTGCAGATACGCAGTATTTT. It translates to CASSYRGFADTQYF.